Listed below are T cell receptor beta chains from one sample, sequenced in a study of blood T cell repertoires in COVID-19. The assay was immunoSEQ multiplex PCR, and TCRdb's table has in-frame clones only and misses some. The sample has 60,000 to 95,000 clones, roughly 87% seen once. Sequenced: peripheral blood. All receptors derive from a woman between 50 and 59 years old with acute or convalescent COVID-19. The CDR3 runs from the conserved cysteine through the conserved F or W. Fields, in order: J gene, CDR3 length, D gene, clone size, V gene, CDR3 protein, CDR3 DNA. A D gene is named only where the DNA matches it firmly. Some rows have no size entry. The others give once, few or many, or a class for an expanded clone.

TRBJ2-5	15	TRBD1	NA	TRBV5-1	CASSFGTGGKETQYF	TGCGCCAGCAGCTTTGGGACAGGGGGCAAAGAGACCCAGTACTTC
TRBJ1-4	16	TRBD1	few	TRBV9	CASSVGQGRGNEKLFF	TGTGCCAGCAGCGTAGGACAGGGCAGGGGGAATGAAAAACTGTTTTTT
TRBJ1-2	11	NA	NA	TRBV30	CAWSYSRSYTF	TGTGCCTGGAGTTACTCACGCAGCTACACCTTC
TRBJ2-3	13	NA	NA	TRBV2	CAAARERADTQYF	TGTGCCGCAGCCCGGGAGAGGGCAGATACGCAGTATTTT
TRBJ2-7	15	TRBD1	NA	TRBV6-5	CAVTSGQGASYEQYF	TGTGCCGTAACCTCTGGACAGGGGGCATCCTACGAGCAGTACTTC
TRBJ2-1	12	NA	NA	TRBV6-5	CASSYNRGEQFF	TGTGCCAGCAGTTACAACCGGGGTGAGCAGTTCTTC
TRBJ2-7	13	NA	NA	TRBV7-2	CASSLTRGDEQYF	TGTGCCAGCAGCCTGACGCGGGGAGACGAGCAGTACTTC
TRBJ2-3	15	TRBD2	NA	TRBV5-5	CASSPSSGYTDTQYF	TGTGCCAGCAGCCCCTCTAGCGGATACACAGATACGCAGTATTTT
TRBJ2-6	14	NA	NA	TRBV27	CASKEGSGANVLTF	TGTGCCAGCAAGGAGGGTAGTGGGGCCAACGTCCTGACTTTC
TRBJ2-4	14	TRBD1	NA	TRBV11-3	CASSLGGQGNIQYF	TGTGCCAGCAGCTTAGGTGGACAGGGGAACATTCAGTACTTC
TRBJ2-5	14	NA	NA	TRBV7-2	CASSLGLFQETQYF	TGTGCCAGCAGCTTAGGCCTATTCCAAGAGACCCAGTACTTC